Following are 10 T cell receptor beta chains from one sample sequenced in a study of OX40 agonist ivuxolimab in advanced cancers. Libraries were prepared by immunoSEQ multiplex PCR; TCRdb keeps only in-frame clonotypes and omits some of them. The sample has about 30,000 clones; 90% are singletons. This material consisted of CD4+ or CD8+ T cells sorted from blood, taken in a trial of the OX40 agonist ivuxolimab. The receptors originated from an adult with an advanced solid tumor such as melanoma, head and neck, liver or kidney cancer.

The chain is built from TRBV5-6 and TRBJ1-2, with D possibly being TRBD1 (5 bases). V dropped 1 base and J dropped 4 bases, with 11 bases sitting between them. The CDR3 is made up of 14 amino acids. The germline V gene encodes CDR1 SGHDT and CDR2 YYEEEE. This CDR3 reads CASSLNRPLYGYTF. The CDR3 DNA follows: TGTGCCAGCAGCTTGAACAGGCCGCTCTATGGCTACACCTTC. Full variable domain (remainder filled in from reference TRBV5-6 and TRBJ1-2): DAGVTQSPTHLIKTRGQQVTLRCSPKSGHDTVSWYQQALGQGPQFIFQYYEEEERQRGNFPDRFSGHQFPNYSSELNVNALLLGDSALYLCASSLNRPLYGYTFGSGTRLTVV.

The chain couples TRBV4-1 to TRBJ2-1; possible D gene TRBD2, 6 bases. The ends were cut back, 1 base at V and 2 bases at J, with 12 bases in the middle. Germline loops: CDR1 MGHRA, CDR2 YSYEKL. The CDR3 sequence is 16 residues long. CDR3 nucleotides: TGCGCCAGCAGCCAAGGGTCTAGCGCCGCCTACAATGAGCAGTTCTTC. Its protein is CASSQGSSAAYNEQFF.

J is TRBJ1-1 and V is TRBV2; tentatively, D is TRBD1 (6 bases). The CDR3 is 17 amino acids. The V end lost 4 bases, the J end lost 1 base, and 19 bases lay between the germline ends. CDR1 SNHLY and CDR2 FYNNEI come from the germline V gene. The CDR3 nucleotides are TGTGCCAGCAGTGGGTTTGGCAGGGGCGGACCGAACACTGAAGCTTTCTTT. Translation: CASSGFGRGGPNTEAFF.

The genes are TRBV5-6 and TRBJ2-1, with no clear D. Germline assignment: CDR1 SGHDT and CDR2 YYEEEE. Trimming shortened V by 0 bases and J by 0 bases, and 16 bases separated the two germline ends. CDR3 length: 18 amino acids. The CDR3 region has the DNA TGTGCCAGCAGCTTGGCCGCTTTATTAATGGCCTCCTACAATGAGCAGTTCTTC. This sequence encodes CASSLAALLMASYNEQFF.

This sequence joins TRBV7-8 and TRBJ2-2, with D unresolved. Germline CDR1 and CDR2: SGHVS and FQNEAQ. The CDR3 covers 17 residues. V was shortened by 0 bases and J by 3 bases, with 14 bases between the two germline ends. The CDR3 bases are TGTGCCAGCAGCTTAGCGCCCTTTCAGATAGACACCGGGGAGCTGTTTTTT. Translation: CASSLAPFQIDTGELFF.

This chain uses TRBV5-1 with TRBJ2-3; maybe TRBD1 (6 bases). Germline CDR1 reads SGHRS; CDR2 reads YFSETQ. CDR3 length: 14 residues. Trimming pared 0 bases from V and 3 bases from J, leaving 8 bases between. CDR3 coding DNA: TGCGCCAGCAGCTTGGTGGGGGCTACAGATACGCAGTATTTT. Its translation: CASSLVGATDTQYF.

The V gene is TRBV7-9, the J gene TRBJ2-5, with D maybe TRBD2 (5 bases). Trimming pared 2 bases from V and 0 bases from J, leaving 13 bases between. This CDR3 is built from 16 residues. The germline gives CDR1 SEHNR, CDR2 FQNEAQ (reference sequence). CDR3 protein: CASSLKVRADQETQYF. The CDR3 DNA follows: TGTGCCAGCAGCTTAAAGGTTCGAGCGGACCAAGAGACCCAGTACTTC.

The rearrangement links TRBV9 to TRBJ2-5; 11 bases line up with TRBD2. CDR3 length: 17 residues. Germline loops: CDR1 SGDLS, CDR2 YYNGEE. V was pared by 3 bases and J by 3 bases, with 10 bases of the junction left unmatched. CDR3 protein: CASSAFSGRGFEETQYF. CDR3 DNA sequence: TGTGCCAGCAGCGCCTTTAGCGGGAGGGGTTTCGAAGAGACCCAGTACTTC. The whole variable domain, remainder taken from reference TRBV9 and TRBJ2-5, is DSGVTQTPKHLITATGQRVTLRCSPRSGDLSVYWYQQSLDQGLQFLIQYYNGEERAKGNILERFSAQQFPDLHSELNLSSLELGDSALYFCASSAFSGRGFEETQYFGPGTRLLVL.

This clone was recorded once. The chain has TRBV7-9 and TRBJ2-2; 7 bases are a match to TRBD1. The CDR3 totals 14 residues. The germline V gene encodes CDR1 SEHNR and CDR2 FQNEAQ (reference sequence). V was pared by 5 bases and J by 6 bases, with 6 bases of the junction left unmatched. DNA for the CDR3: TGTGCCAGCAGCCACTACAGGGGCCCCGGGGAGCTGTTTTTT. Amino acids: CASSHYRGPGELFF. Full variable domain (rest looked up from reference TRBV7-9 and TRBJ2-2): DTGVSQNPRHKITKRGQNVTFRCDPISEHNRLYWYRQTLGQGPEFLTYFQNEAQLEKSRLLSDRFSAERPKGSFSTLEIQRTEQGDSAMYLCASSHYRGPGELFFGEGSRLTVL.

The sample holds one count of this clone. V and J are TRBV5-1 and TRBJ2-1; D unclear. The CDR3 covers 14 residues. V lost 5 bases to trimming and J lost 2 bases, with 11 bases between them. CDR1 SGHRS and CDR2 YFSETQ come from the germline V gene. The CDR3 loop is CASRTSRTYNEQFF. CDR3 nucleotide sequence: TGCGCCAGCAGGACCTCCCGTACCTACAATGAGCAGTTCTTC.